This T cell receptor beta chain stems from a study of cytomegalovirus exposure and HLA in healthy donors. Across the study: In terms of ancestry, the Caucasian-associated cluster contained about four fifths of the 350 to 450 genotyped donors.

CDR3 length: 13 amino acids. The germline V gene has CDR1 MNHNS and CDR2 SASEGT. V lost 7 bases and J lost 4; bases outside the gene matches: 4. Researchers ran the PCR with 60 Vbeta and 13 Jbeta primers. How the authors handled the data: In a later analysis, of some 80 million unique beta chains, roughly 10 million appeared in at least two donors. Clones were sequenced by immunoSEQ multiplex PCR, and TCRdb holds only the in-frame ones, with some missing. V and J calls and clone size are as listed in that table; D and trimming were resolved from the DNA. The table lists over 120,000 clones, roughly 80% of them singletons, with 2.5% to 3% in the top ten. The table lists this clone with a few counts.

V is TRBV6-1 and J is TRBJ1-1; 9 positions agree with TRBD1. Sequencing was carried out using PBMCs. The receptor was derived from a woman in her thirties in good health and CMV-seronegative. DNA for the CDR3: TGTGCCAGCACCCCGACAGGGGGCACTGAAGCTTTCTTT. It yields the protein CASTPTGGTEAFF.